The TCR beta chain described here comes from a study of identical twins. CDR1 and CDR2 from the germline V gene are MNHEY and SVGEGT. The germline V and J ends were trimmed by 6 bases and 4 bases, with 7 bases remaining between them. This CDR3 spans 12 amino acids. Study-level results: Within beta out-of-frame sequences, the excess sharing observed between twins was weaker.

TCRdb ran MiXCR on the 5' RACE reads and lists one entry per CDR3 protein. The sample lists approximately 220,000 distinct CDR3 sequences, about 7.5% occurring once. This clonotype has a count of ten or more. What it binds is not known. These data also featured in a second study, about yellow fever vaccine responses in identical twins.

This chain links TRBV6-2 or TRBV6-3 with TRBJ2-1; D call uncertain. The sequenced sample was memory (CD45RO+) T cells sorted from blood. The clonotype was recovered from a woman aged 18-35 years in good health. The CDR3 DNA follows: TGTGCCAGCAGGTCGTCGTACAATGAGCAGTTCTTC. Amino acid sequence: CASRSSYNEQFF.